Presented here are 14 T cell receptor beta chains from one specimen sequenced in a study of CD8+ T cells in alopecia areata. Extraction and reverse transcription of RNA yielded cDNA as the sequencing template. Repertoires were generated with immunoSEQ multiplex PCR, while TCRdb's copy carries only in-frame clones and drops some. The sample lists roughly 150,000 clones; more than 55% were seen once. The sequenced sample consisted of CD8+ T cells sorted from blood. The receptor set was obtained from a human donor in good health.

The chain uses TRBV4-1 and TRBJ2-7; no definite D call. The CDR3 is made up of 13 amino acids. Trimming took off 1 base at V and 7 bases at J, with 11 bases between the two ends. The germline gives CDR1 MGHRA, CDR2 YSYEKL. The chain's CDR3 is CASSQANGREQYF. The CDR3 DNA reads TGCGCCAGCAGCCAAGCCAACGGGCGGGAGCAGTACTTC.

The chain employs TRBV9 and TRBJ1-1, with a weak D call TRBD1 (6 bases). Germline V gives CDR1 SGDLS, CDR2 YYNGEE. Trimming left V 0 bases short and J 5 bases short, with 11 bases between. The CDR3 spans 14 residues. Here the CDR3 reads CASSVGGRGTEAFF. CDR3 sequence (DNA): TGTGCCAGCAGCGTAGGGGGGCGAGGGACTGAAGCTTTCTTT.

This clone was observed many times. The chain combines TRBV5-6 with TRBJ2-1, with a possible D match to TRBD2 (5 bases). V was shortened by 4 bases and J by 6 bases, with 17 bases between the two germline ends. This CDR3 contains 15 residues. Germline V gene data show CDR1 as SGHDT and CDR2 as YYEEEE. The CDR3: CASSPMLRVGNEQFF. The CDR3 DNA follows: TGTGCCAGCAGCCCCATGTTGAGGGTAGGCAATGAGCAGTTCTTC. Full variable domain (remainder filled in from reference TRBV5-6 and TRBJ2-1): DAGVTQSPTHLIKTRGQQVTLRCSPKSGHDTVSWYQQALGQGPQFIFQYYEEEERQRGNFPDRFSGHQFPNYSSELNVNALLLGDSALYLCASSPMLRVGNEQFFGPGTRLTVL.

This rearrangement joins TRBV6-1 to TRBJ2-7; possibly TRBD1 for D (6 bases). V was pared by 4 bases and J by 2 bases, with 18 bases between. The CDR3 spans 16 residues. Germline assignment: CDR1 MNHNS and CDR2 SASEGT. The CDR3 DNA is TGTGCCAGCAGTGCCCGGTTGCCAGGGGTGACCTACGAGCAGTACTTC. Translating it yields CASSARLPGVTYEQYF.

The rearrangement uses TRBV29-1 and TRBJ2-5; 10 bases match TRBD1. Judging by the DNA end, TRBJ2-7 fits better; the J call may be wrong. The V gene's germline CDR1 is SQVTM and CDR2 ANQGSEA. The CDR3 is 15 amino acids. The CDR3 reads CSVETGTGVAYEQYF. In DNA form, the CDR3 reads TGCAGCGTTGAAACGGGGACAGGGGTCGCCTACGAGCAGTACTTC.

This clone was seen a handful of times. The CDR3 loop reads CASKSSDRTYEQYF. The CDR3 region has the DNA TGTGCCAGTAAAAGCTCCGACAGAACCTACGAGCAGTACTTC. The rearrangement links TRBV19 to TRBJ2-7; weak D call: TRBD1 (5 bases). V lost 7 bases to trimming and J lost 2 bases, with 15 bases between them. The germline CDR1 and CDR2 sequences are LNHDA and SQIVND (reference sequence). CDR3 length equals 14 residues.

The chain combines TRBV15 with TRBJ1-1; 7 bases fit TRBD1. After removal of 2 bases from V and 7 bases from J, the junction contained 7 bases not matched to a gene. The CDR3 extends over 14 amino acids. Germline V lookup: CDR1 LNHNV, CDR2 YYDKDF (reference sequence). In DNA, the CDR3 is TGTGCCACCAGCAGAATTTTCGACAGGGTTGAAGCTTTCTTT. Amino acid sequence: CATSRIFDRVEAFF.

The J gene is TRBJ2-7, the V gene TRBV25-1; the D is unclear. CDR3 size: 11 residues. The germline gives CDR1 MGHDK, CDR2 SYGVNS. Trimming removed 3 bases from V and 3 bases from J, with 3 bases in between. The CDR3 sequence is CASSEGYEQYF. The CDR3 nucleotides are TGTGCCAGCAGTGAGGGCTACGAGCAGTACTTC.

The chain carries TRBV15 and TRBJ1-5, with D possibly TRBD1 on 5 matching bases. CDR3 size: 15 residues. V was cut by 0 bases and J by 6 bases, with 12 bases left in between. Germline lookup yields CDR1 LNHNV and CDR2 YYDKDF (reference sequence). The CDR3 is CATSRDRGSGQPQHF. The CDR3 nucleotides are TGTGCCACCAGCAGAGATCGGGGGTCTGGTCAGCCCCAGCATTTT.

The gene calls are TRBV7-9 and TRBJ2-2; D ambiguous. Germline CDR1 is SEHNR and CDR2 is FQNEAQ (reference sequence). This CDR3 comprises 12 residues. Trimming shortened V by 6 bases and J by 11 bases, and 13 bases separated the two germline ends. DNA of the CDR3: TGTGCCAGCAGTTCCCTCCGGGCTGAGCTGTTTTTT. Translating it yields CASSSLRAELFF.

Only one count was recorded for this clone. The rearrangement joins TRBV29-1 to TRBJ2-5; 13 nucleotides align to TRBD2. The V and J ends lost 1 base and 5 bases, in that order; junction bases with no gene match: 10. From germline, CDR1 is SQVTM and CDR2 ANQGSEA. This CDR3 spans 17 amino acids. The CDR3 sequence is CSVEARSGLAGEETQYF. CDR3 sequence (DNA): TGCAGCGTTGAAGCCCGCAGTGGACTAGCGGGAGAGGAGACCCAGTACTTC.

About this clone: The junction does not match germline at one end; this may be a read error. The chain has TRBV6-5 and TRBJ2-2; maybe TRBD1 (5 bases). This CDR3 comprises 15 residues. CDR1 and CDR2 from the germline V gene are MNHEY and SVGAGI. The CDR3 loop reads CASRSRTPFTGELFF. The CDR3 coding sequence is TGTGCCAGCAGGTCGAGGACACCATTCACCGGCGAGCTGTTTTTT.

The rearrangement uses TRBV5-1 and TRBJ2-1; 11 nucleotides match TRBD2. With 1 base clipped from V and 5 bases from J, the junction kept 8 bases outside the gene matches. CDR1 and CDR2 from the germline V gene are SGHRS and YFSETQ. This CDR3 has 17 residues. The CDR3 region is CASSLKVAGGIDNEQFF. CDR3 nucleotide sequence: TGCGCCAGCAGCTTGAAAGTAGCGGGAGGGATCGACAATGAGCAGTTCTTC. The full variable domain, with the rest looked up from reference TRBV5-1 and TRBJ2-1, is KAGVTQTPRYLIKTRGQQVTLSCSPISGHRSVSWYQQTPGQGLQFLFEYFSETQRNKGNFPGRFSGRQFSNSRSEMNVSTLELGDSALYLCASSLKVAGGIDNEQFFGPGTRLTVL.

For the CDR3, the DNA is TGCAGCGTGGCCGGGACAGGGGCCTCCTACGAGCAGTACTTC. Protein: CSVAGTGASYEQYF. V usage is TRBV29-1 and J usage is TRBJ2-7, with 10 nucleotides matching TRBD1. The ends lost 6 bases at V and 0 bases at J; junction bases unmatched: 5. The CDR3 has 14 residues. Germline V gene data show CDR1 as SQVTM and CDR2 as ANQGSEA.